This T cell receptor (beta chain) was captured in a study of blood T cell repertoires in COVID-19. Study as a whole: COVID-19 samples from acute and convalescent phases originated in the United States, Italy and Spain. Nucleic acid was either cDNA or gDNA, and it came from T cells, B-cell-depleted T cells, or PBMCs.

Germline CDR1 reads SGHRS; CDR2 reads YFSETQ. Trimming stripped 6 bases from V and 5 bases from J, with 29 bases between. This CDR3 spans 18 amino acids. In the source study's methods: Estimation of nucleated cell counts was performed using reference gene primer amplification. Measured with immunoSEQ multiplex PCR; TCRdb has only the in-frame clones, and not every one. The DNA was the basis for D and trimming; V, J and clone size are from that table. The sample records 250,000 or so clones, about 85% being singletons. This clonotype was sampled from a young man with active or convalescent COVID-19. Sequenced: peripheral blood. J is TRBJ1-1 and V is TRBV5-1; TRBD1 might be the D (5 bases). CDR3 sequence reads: CASIGYFPARGDETEAFF. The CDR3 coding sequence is TGCGCCAGCATCGGTTACTTCCCGGCCCGGGGGGACGAAACTGAAGCTTTCTTT.